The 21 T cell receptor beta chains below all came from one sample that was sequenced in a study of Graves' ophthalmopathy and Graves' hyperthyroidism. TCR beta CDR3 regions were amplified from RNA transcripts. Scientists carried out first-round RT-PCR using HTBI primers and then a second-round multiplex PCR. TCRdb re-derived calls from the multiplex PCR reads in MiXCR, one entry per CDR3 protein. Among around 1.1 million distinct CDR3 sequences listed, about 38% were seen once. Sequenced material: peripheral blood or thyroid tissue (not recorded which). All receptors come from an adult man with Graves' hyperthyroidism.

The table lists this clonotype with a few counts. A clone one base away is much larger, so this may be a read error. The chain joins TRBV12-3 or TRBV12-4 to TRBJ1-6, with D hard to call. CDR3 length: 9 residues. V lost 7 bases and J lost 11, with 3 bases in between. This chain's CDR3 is CASTAPLHF. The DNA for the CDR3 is TGTGCCAGCACAGCACCCCTCCACTTT.

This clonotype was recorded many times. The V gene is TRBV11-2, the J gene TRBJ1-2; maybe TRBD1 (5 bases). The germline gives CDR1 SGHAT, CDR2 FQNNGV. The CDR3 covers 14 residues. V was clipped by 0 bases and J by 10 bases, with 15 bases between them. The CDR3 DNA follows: TGTGCCAGCAGCTTAGACCCGACAGCGGTTGTCTACACCTTC. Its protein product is CASSLDPTAVVYTF.

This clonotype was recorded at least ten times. This CDR3 reads CSARGNGPQHF. DNA of the CDR3: TGCAGTGCTAGAGGAAATGGGCCCCAGCATTTT. This chain uses TRBV20-1 with TRBJ1-5; D is uncertain. Germline lookup yields CDR1 DFQATT and CDR2 SNEGSKA (reference sequence). V gave up 1 base and J gave up 9 bases, with 7 bases separating them. This CDR3 comprises 11 residues.

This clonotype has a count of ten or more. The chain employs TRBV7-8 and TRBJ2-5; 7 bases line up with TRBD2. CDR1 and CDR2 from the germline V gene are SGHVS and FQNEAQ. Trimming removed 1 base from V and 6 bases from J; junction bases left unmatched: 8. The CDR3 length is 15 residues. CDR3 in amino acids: CASSLGGRAGKTQYF. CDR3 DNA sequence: TGTGCCAGCAGCTTAGGAGGGAGGGCCGGAAAGACCCAGTACTTC.

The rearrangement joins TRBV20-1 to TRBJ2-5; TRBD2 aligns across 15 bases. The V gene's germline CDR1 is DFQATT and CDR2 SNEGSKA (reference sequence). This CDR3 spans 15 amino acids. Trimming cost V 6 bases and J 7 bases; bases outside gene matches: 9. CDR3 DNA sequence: TGCAGTGCCCAGGGACTAGCGGGGGGACAGGGGACCCAGTACTTC. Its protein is CSAQGLAGGQGTQYF.

CDR3 sequence: CASSRGESPGETQYF. CDR3 DNA sequence: TGTGCCAGCAGCCGGGGGGAGAGTCCGGGGGAGACCCAGTACTTC. The chain recombines TRBV7-9 with TRBJ2-5; 7 nucleotides line up with TRBD2. Germline CDR1 is SEHNR and CDR2 is FQNEAQ (reference sequence). The CDR3 totals 15 residues. Germline trimming cut 5 bases from V and 5 bases from J; bases unmatched to any gene: 11.

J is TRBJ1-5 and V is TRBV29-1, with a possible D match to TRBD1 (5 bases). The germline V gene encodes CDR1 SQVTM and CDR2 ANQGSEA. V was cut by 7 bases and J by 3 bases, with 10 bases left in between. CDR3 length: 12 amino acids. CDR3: CSGRGINQPQHF. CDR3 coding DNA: TGCAGCGGCCGGGGGATCAATCAGCCCCAGCATTTT.

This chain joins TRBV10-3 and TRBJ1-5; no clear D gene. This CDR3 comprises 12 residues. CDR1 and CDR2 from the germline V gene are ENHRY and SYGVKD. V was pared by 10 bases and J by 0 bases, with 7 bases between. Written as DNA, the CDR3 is TGTGCCAGTAAAAATAGCAATCAGCCCCAGCATTTT. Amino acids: CASKNSNQPQHF.

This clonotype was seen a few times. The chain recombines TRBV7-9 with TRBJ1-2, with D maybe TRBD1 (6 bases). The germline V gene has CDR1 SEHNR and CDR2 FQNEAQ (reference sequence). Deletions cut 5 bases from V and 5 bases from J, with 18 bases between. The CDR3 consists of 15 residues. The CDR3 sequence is CASSPPPGGGYGYTF. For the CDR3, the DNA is TGTGCCAGCAGCCCCCCTCCCGGGGGCGGATATGGCTACACCTTC.

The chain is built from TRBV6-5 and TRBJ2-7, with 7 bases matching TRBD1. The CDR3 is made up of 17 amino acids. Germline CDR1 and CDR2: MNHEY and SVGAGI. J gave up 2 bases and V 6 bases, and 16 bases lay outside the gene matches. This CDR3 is CASRTSAGTAKTYEQYF. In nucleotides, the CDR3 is TGTGCCAGCAGAACTAGTGCCGGGACAGCGAAGACCTACGAGCAGTACTTC.

Written as DNA, the CDR3 is TGTGCCAGCAGCCGCTATGCTACAGGGTGGAGCGAGACCCAGTACTTC. This encodes CASSRYATGWSETQYF. This chain joins TRBV7-9 and TRBJ2-5; a possible D gene is TRBD1 (6 bases). V dropped 5 bases and J dropped 5 bases, with 21 bases sitting between them. CDR3 length: 16 amino acids. Per germline, CDR1 SEHNR and CDR2 FQNEAQ (reference sequence).

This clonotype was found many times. The CDR3 DNA follows: TGTGCCAGCGGGGTCAAATCTGGAAACACCATATATTTT. It yields the protein CASGVKSGNTIYF. The chain has TRBV7-2 and TRBJ1-3; D not certain. Germline values: CDR1 SGHTA, CDR2 FQGNSA. The CDR3 is made up of 13 amino acids. Trimming left V 8 bases short and J 1 base short, with 9 bases between.

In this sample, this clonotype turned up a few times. For the CDR3, the DNA is TGTGCTAGTGGTTTGGTACTTGGGGAAACCTTCTTCACTAACTATGGCTACACCTTC. This encodes CASGLVLGETFFTNYGYTF. This chain uses TRBV12-5 with TRBJ1-2; D remains unclear. The V gene's germline CDR1 is LGHNT and CDR2 FRNRAP. The CDR3 loop spans 19 amino acids. V was clipped by 0 bases and J by 0 bases, with 20 bases between them. Full variable domain (missing parts from reference TRBV12-5 and TRBJ1-2): DARVTQTPRHKVTEMGQEVTMRCQPILGHNTVFWYRQTMMQGLELLAYFRNRAPLDDSGMPKDRFSAEMPDATLATLKIQPSEPRDSAVYFCASGLVLGETFFTNYGYTFGSGTRLTVV.

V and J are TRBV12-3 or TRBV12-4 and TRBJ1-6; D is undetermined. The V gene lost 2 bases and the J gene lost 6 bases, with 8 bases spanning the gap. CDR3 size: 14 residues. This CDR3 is CASSLIRSNSPLHF. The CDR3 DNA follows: TGTGCCAGCAGTTTAATCCGGAGTAATTCACCCCTCCACTTT.

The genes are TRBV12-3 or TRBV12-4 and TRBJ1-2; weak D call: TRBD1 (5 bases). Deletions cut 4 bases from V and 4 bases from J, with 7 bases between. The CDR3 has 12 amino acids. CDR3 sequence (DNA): TGTGCCAGCAGTTGGGGGGGCTATGGCTACACCTTC. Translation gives CASSWGGYGYTF.

CDR3 in amino acids: CASSSLAGGRAYEHF. CDR3 coding DNA: TGTGCCAGCAGCTCACTAGCGGGAGGGCGCGCCTACGAGCATTTT. This chain connects TRBV7-9 to TRBJ1-5; D remains unclear. Trimming removed 4 bases at V and 14 bases at J, with 24 bases between. Germline V CDR1 and CDR2: SEHNR, FQNEAQ (reference sequence). This CDR3 comprises 15 residues.

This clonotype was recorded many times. The CDR3 sequence: CASSLVSGAVFQPQHF. The CDR3 bases are TGTGCCAGCAGCTTAGTTTCAGGGGCCGTATTTCAGCCCCAGCATTTT. This sequence joins TRBV7-9 and TRBJ1-5; a weak D match, TRBD1 (6 bases). Deletions cut 1 base from V and 6 bases from J, with 16 bases between. The CDR3 has 16 residues. Germline V CDR1 and CDR2: SEHNR, FQNEAQ (reference sequence). The full variable domain, with the rest looked up from reference TRBV7-9 and TRBJ1-5, is DTGVSQNPRHKITKRGQNVTFRCDPISEHNRLYWYRQTLGQGPEFLTYFQNEAQLEKSRLLSDRFSAERPKGSFSTLEIQRTEQGDSAMYLCASSLVSGAVFQPQHFGDGTRLSIL.

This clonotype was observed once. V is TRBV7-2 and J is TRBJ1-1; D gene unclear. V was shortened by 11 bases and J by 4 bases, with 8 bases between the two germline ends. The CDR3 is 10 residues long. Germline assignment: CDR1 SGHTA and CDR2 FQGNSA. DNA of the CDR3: TGTGCCTCAGGCCCCACTGAAGCTTTCTTT. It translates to CASGPTEAFF.

The chain's CDR3 is CASSPRLGKGNQPQHF. The DNA for the CDR3 is TGTGCCAGCAGCCCCAGACTAGGTAAGGGCAATCAGCCCCAGCATTTT. This sequence joins TRBV5-5 and TRBJ1-5; no firm D call. CDR1 is SGHKS and CDR2 is YYEKEE in the germline V gene (reference sequence). The V end was cut by 4 bases, the J end by 2 bases, with 16 bases between. The CDR3 is 16 amino acids.

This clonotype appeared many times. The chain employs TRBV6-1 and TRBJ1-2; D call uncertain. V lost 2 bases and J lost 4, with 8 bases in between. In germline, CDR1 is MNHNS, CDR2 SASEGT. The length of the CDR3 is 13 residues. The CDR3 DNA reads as TGTGCCAGCAGTGAAAGGAAGAGCTATGGCTACACCTTC. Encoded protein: CASSERKSYGYTF.

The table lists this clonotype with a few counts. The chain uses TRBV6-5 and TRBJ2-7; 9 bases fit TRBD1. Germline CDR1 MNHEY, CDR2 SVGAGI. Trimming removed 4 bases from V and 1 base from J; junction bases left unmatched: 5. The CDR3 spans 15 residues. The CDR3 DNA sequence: TGTGCCAGCAGTTCCCAGACAGGGGGGTCCTACGAGCAGTACTTC. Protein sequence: CASSSQTGGSYEQYF.